This T cell receptor (beta chain) is from a study of blood T cells in healthy people across ages. CDR3 length: 15 amino acids. Per the germline V gene, CDR1 is MNHEY and CDR2 is SVGEGT. V lost 6 bases to trimming and J lost 0 bases, with 12 bases between them. Notes on the study in general: While age rose, TCR beta diversity per million T cells dropped in a roughly linear way. From one million sequenced T cells, diversity estimates were lower bounds.

Primed by a sample-barcoded 5' primer and a J-beta primer mix, a second PCR proceeded for about 6 to 12 cycles. TCRdb processed the 5' RACE reads anew with MiXCR; each CDR3 protein has one entry. This table has under 1,000,000 distinct CDR3 sequences, 35% to 60% appearing once. Remarks on this clonotype: The antigen is not known.

The origin of this receptor is a man older than 75 in good health. Sequencing used blood. The chain couples TRBV6-2 or TRBV6-3 to TRBJ2-4; TRBD2 is a possible D gene (5 bases). CDR3 protein: CASSPPGVAKNIQYF. For the CDR3, the DNA is TGTGCCAGCAGCCCGCCCGGGGTAGCCAAAAACATTCAGTACTTC.